One T cell receptor (beta chain) is described in this entry. Read sequence stops 3 residues before the CDR3 end, and the germline J gene provides the missing end. immunoSEQ multiplex PCR used an average of around 1,100 ng genomic DNA. Measured with immunoSEQ multiplex PCR; TCRdb has only the in-frame clones, and not every one. In all, the sample yields tens of thousands of clones. The CDR3 is 13 residues long. Germline loops: CDR1 LNHDA, CDR2 SQIVND (reference sequence). V dropped 8 bases and J dropped 1 base, with 11 bases sitting between them. This entry is derived from a study of T cells in women clearing cervical HPV infection. On the study more broadly: Case blood was drawn when the lesion was first found; control blood after infection became undetectable.

The sequence was collected from a woman between 18 and 70 years old with a cervical HPV16 infection that either progressed to CIN3+ or cleared (not recorded which). The sample consisted of blood buffy coat. V usage is TRBV19 and J usage is TRBJ1-1, with D possibly matching TRBD1 (6 bases). The CDR3 region is CASLTGTNTEAFF. CDR3 DNA (partial): TGTGCCAGTTTGACAGGCACGAACACTGAA.